These 30 T cell receptor beta chains share one sample of origin, sequenced in a study of blood T cell repertoires in COVID-19. Here immunoSEQ multiplex PCR was the method, and the copy in TCRdb shows in-frame clones only, minus some. The sample records some 160,000 clones, roughly nine tenths being singletons. Sequencing was performed on peripheral blood. The receptors derive from a woman aged 70-85 years with acute or convalescent COVID-19.

The chain links TRBV2 to TRBJ1-1, with 7 bases lining up with TRBD1. After removal of 6 bases from V and 1 base from J, the junction contained 8 bases not matched to a gene. The CDR3 loop spans 15 amino acids. Per germline, CDR1 SNHLY and CDR2 FYNNEI. The CDR3, as DNA: TGTGCCAGCAGAATATCGGGACAGCCGAACACTGAAGCTTTCTTT. Protein: CASRISGQPNTEAFF.

The chain carries TRBV7-2 and TRBJ1-6; D may be TRBD1 (5 bases). This CDR3 is 12 amino acids long. In germline, CDR1 is SGHTA, CDR2 FQGNSA. V gave up 3 bases and J gave up 11 bases, with 8 bases separating them. The chain's CDR3 is CASSLGPAPLHF. CDR3 bases: TGTGCCAGCAGCTTGGGGCCGGCACCCCTCCACTTT. The full variable domain, completed using reference TRBV7-2 and TRBJ1-6, is GAGVSQSPSNKVTEKGKDVELRCDPISGHTALYWYRQSLGQGLEFLIYFQGNSAPDKSGLPSDRFSAERTGGSVSTLTIQRTQQEDSAVYLCASSLGPAPLHFGNGTRLTVT.

The V call is TRBV29-1, the J call TRBJ1-2; D uncertain. The germline gives CDR1 SQVTM, CDR2 ANQGSEA. Deletions cut 4 bases from V and 3 bases from J, with 9 bases between. There are 12 residues in the CDR3. CDR3 coding DNA: TGCAGCGTTGCTCGCACTGACTATGGCTACACCTTC. Translation gives CSVARTDYGYTF.

In this sample, this clone turned up a few times. The chain carries TRBV4-3 and TRBJ1-4; D unresolved. The CDR3 sequence is 15 residues long. Trimming took 1 base from V and 4 from J, leaving 10 bases between them. Germline V lookup: CDR1 LGHNA, CDR2 YSLEER. CDR3 DNA: TGCGCCAGCAGCCAAGTACAGTCCTATAATGAAAAACTGTTTTTT. It encodes CASSQVQSYNEKLFF.

The chain couples TRBV9 to TRBJ1-4; 7 nucleotides agree with TRBD1. J lost 7 bases, V lost 3 bases, and 9 bases had no gene match. The V gene's germline CDR1 is SGDLS and CDR2 YYNGEE. CDR3 length equals 15 residues. The CDR3 loop is CASSARQGGGEKLFF. In nucleotides, the CDR3 is TGTGCCAGCAGCGCAAGACAGGGTGGAGGTGAAAAACTGTTTTTT.

The table lists this clone with a count of one. The chain joins TRBV4-3 to TRBJ2-7; D possibly corresponds to TRBD2 (6 bases). Germline V CDR1 and CDR2: LGHNA, YSLEER. The V end was cut by 3 bases, the J end by 1 base, with 31 bases between. This CDR3 comprises 21 residues. The CDR3 bases are TGCGCCAGCAGCCACGGAGTAATAATGGGGGGAACAGCTTACAAATCCTACGAGCAGTACTTC. It translates to CASSHGVIMGGTAYKSYEQYF.

The chain recombines TRBV28 with TRBJ2-5; the match to TRBD1 covers 7 bases. The CDR3 runs 18 residues. V shed 3 bases and J 5 bases; nucleotides not matched to a gene: 18. Germline CDR1 and CDR2: MDHEN and SYDVKM. CDR3 loop: CASSFMGTIKTGWETQYF. The DNA for the CDR3 is TGTGCCAGCAGTTTCATGGGAACCATAAAGACAGGGTGGGAGACCCAGTACTTC. The variable domain in full, completed from reference TRBV28 and TRBJ2-5, reads DVKVTQSSRYLVKRTGEKVFLECVQDMDHENMFWYRQDPGLGLRLIYFSYDVKMKEKGDIPEGYSVSREKKERFSLILESASTNQTSMYLCASSFMGTIKTGWETQYFGPGTRLLVL.

This clone was recorded a few times. This rearrangement joins TRBV3-1 (or the pseudogene TRBV3-2) to TRBJ2-5; 9 nucleotides agree with TRBD2. CDR3 length: 15 residues. The ends lost 1 base at V and 7 bases at J; junction bases unmatched: 7. CDR1 LGHDT and CDR2 YNNKEL come from the germline V gene (reference sequence). CDR3 in DNA: TGTGCCAGCAGCCAAGCGGGACTAGCTGACGGGACCCAGTACTTC. Translation gives CASSQAGLADGTQYF.

The rearrangement links TRBV5-1 to TRBJ1-3, with D unresolved. V was pared by 0 bases and J by 0 bases, with 10 bases between. CDR3 length: 16 amino acids. From germline, CDR1 is SGHRS and CDR2 YFSETQ. The CDR3 nucleotides are TGCGCCAGCAGCTTGGCAGGAGGGCACTCTGGAAACACCATATATTTT. As protein: CASSLAGGHSGNTIYF. Drawing the rest from reference TRBV5-1 and TRBJ1-3, the complete variable domain is KAGVTQTPRYLIKTRGQQVTLSCSPISGHRSVSWYQQTPGQGLQFLFEYFSETQRNKGNFPGRFSGRQFSNSRSEMNVSTLELGDSALYLCASSLAGGHSGNTIYFGEGSWLTVV.

This clone was observed a few times. V is TRBV7-9 and J is TRBJ2-2; TRBD1 agrees at 9 bases. V dropped 3 bases and J dropped 4; count of bases not matched to a gene: 9. Germline CDR1 reads SEHNR; CDR2 reads FQNEAQ (reference sequence). The CDR3 runs 17 residues. Written as DNA, the CDR3 is TGTGCCAGCAGCTTTAGTTGGACAGGGGTTAGCACCGGGGAGCTGTTTTTT. Its protein product is CASSFSWTGVSTGELFF.

The chain carries TRBV4-3 and TRBJ1-1; the D gene is possibly TRBD1 (5 bases). Germline V gene data show CDR1 as LGHNA and CDR2 as YSLEER. This CDR3 is 13 amino acids long. V lost 4 bases and J lost 0, with 6 bases in between. CDR3 DNA: TGCGCCAGCAGCCCAGGGATGAACACTGAAGCTTTCTTT. Protein product: CASSPGMNTEAFF.

This chain connects TRBV27 to TRBJ2-3; 7 bases map to TRBD1. After removal of 4 bases from V and 4 bases from J, the junction contained 8 bases not matched to a gene. CDR3 size: 15 residues. The germline gives CDR1 MNHEY, CDR2 SMNVEV (reference sequence). CDR3 coding DNA: TGTGCCAGCAGTTCCACCCGGCAGGGGGCAGATACGCAGTATTTT. As protein: CASSSTRQGADTQYF.

Details on this clone: Other DNA sequences of this sample code for an identical CDR3. The CDR3 DNA follows: TGTGCCAGCAGGGCCCAAGAGACCCAGTACTTC. Translation gives CASRAQETQYF. This sequence joins TRBV28 and TRBJ2-5; D is unresolved. V was shortened by 6 bases and J by 1 base, with 3 bases between the two germline ends. The germline gives CDR1 MDHEN, CDR2 SYDVKM. The CDR3 runs 11 residues.

A single count supports this clone. The genes are TRBV5-1 and TRBJ2-2; 9 nucleotides agree with TRBD1. The germline V gene encodes CDR1 SGHRS and CDR2 YFSETQ. The CDR3 sequence is 18 residues long. The V segment lost 3 bases and the J segment 4 bases; nucleotides outside the gene matches: 13. CDR3 sequence reads: CASSSTGGAGPGTGELFF. In nucleotides, the CDR3 is TGCGCCAGCAGCTCAACAGGGGGCGCCGGTCCCGGCACCGGGGAGCTGTTTTTT.

This clone appeared once. This chain links TRBV28 with TRBJ1-1; TRBD1 is a possible D gene (6 bases). Germline V gene lookup returns CDR1 MDHEN and CDR2 SYDVKM. Trimming left V 4 bases short and J 6 bases short, with 15 bases between. The CDR3 is 14 residues long. The CDR3 nucleotides are TGTGCCAGCAGTTACCAAGACAGGACGGCTGAAGCTTTCTTT. Residues: CASSYQDRTAEAFF.

The rearrangement links TRBV21-1 to TRBJ2-7; the table assigns TRBD2, which was not confirmed against the DNA. TRBV21-1 is a pseudogene locus. The CDR3 consists of 17 residues. DNA for the CDR3: TGTGCCAGCAGCAAGCTGGTGCCTCATTCCGGGAACTACGAGCAGTACTTC. It encodes CASSKLVPHSGNYEQYF.

This clone was picked up a small number of times. V gene TRBV5-6 combines with J gene TRBJ1-6; D gene unclear. The CDR3 has 13 residues. The V gene's germline CDR1 is SGHDT and CDR2 YYEEEE. V was clipped by 0 bases and J by 5 bases, with 3 bases between them. The CDR3 DNA reads TGTGCCAGCAGCTTGGGGCATAATTCACCCCTCCACTTT. Amino acid sequence: CASSLGHNSPLHF.

The chain recombines TRBV24-1 with TRBJ1-5, with a weak D call TRBD1 (6 bases). The CDR3 runs 12 residues. V shed 3 bases and J shed 15 bases, with 14 bases lying between them. CDR1 is KGHDR, CDR2 SFDVKD, per germline. CDR3 loop: CATSDPWGGVHF. For the CDR3, the DNA is TGTGCCACCAGTGATCCCTGGGGGGGCGTGCATTTT.

This chain uses TRBV4-1 with TRBJ2-5; 13 positions agree with TRBD2. This CDR3 comprises 16 residues. Germline V lookup: CDR1 MGHRA, CDR2 YSYEKL. V lost 5 bases and J lost 4; bases outside the gene matches: 7. CDR3 protein: CASSEQLAGGRETQYF. Here the CDR3 DNA reads TGCGCCAGCAGCGAACAACTAGCGGGGGGGCGAGAGACCCAGTACTTC.

The chain joins TRBV3-1 (or the pseudogene TRBV3-2) to TRBJ1-2; the match to TRBD1 covers 8 bases. The J segment lost 7 bases and the V segment lost 4 bases, leaving 11 bases of the junction unmatched. Germline CDR1 is LGHDT and CDR2 is YNNKEL (reference sequence). The CDR3 is 15 amino acids. The CDR3 DNA sequence: TGTGCCAGCAGCCTACATGCCCGGACAGGGTCTGGCTACACCTTC. Protein product: CASSLHARTGSGYTF.

The genes are TRBV5-1 and TRBJ2-7, with D unresolved. The germline gives CDR1 SGHRS, CDR2 YFSETQ. With 1 base removed from V and 3 bases from J, the gap between germline ends came to 8 bases. The CDR3 loop spans 13 amino acids. The CDR3 is CASSLNSGYEQYF. The CDR3 DNA is TGCGCCAGCAGCTTGAATTCAGGCTACGAGCAGTACTTC.

J is TRBJ1-2 and V is TRBV29-1; TRBD1 might be the D (5 bases). V was shortened by 4 bases and J by 3 bases, with 9 bases between the two germline ends. Per germline, CDR1 SQVTM and CDR2 ANQGSEA. The CDR3 has 12 residues. The DNA for the CDR3 is TGCAGCGTTGTAGGGGCCCACTATGGCTACACCTTC. This sequence encodes CSVVGAHYGYTF. The variable domain in full, completed from reference TRBV29-1 and TRBJ1-2, reads SAVISQKPSRDICQRGTSLTIQCQVDSQVTMMFWYRQQPGQSLTLIATANQGSEATYESGFVIDKFPISRPNLTFSTLTVSNMSPEDSSIYLCSVVGAHYGYTFGSGTRLTVV.

The chain couples TRBV5-1 to TRBJ2-5; TRBD2 aligns across 13 bases. From germline, CDR1 is SGHRS and CDR2 YFSETQ. The CDR3 is made up of 19 amino acids. V was clipped by 3 bases and J by 3 bases; unmatched bases: 14. In nucleotides, the CDR3 is TGCGCCAGCAGCTCGACTAGCGGGGGGACATATTGGGGAAAAGAGACCCAGTACTTC. Its translation is CASSSTSGGTYWGKETQYF. The variable domain in full, with the rest retrieved from reference TRBV5-1 and TRBJ2-5, is KAGVTQTPRYLIKTRGQQVTLSCSPISGHRSVSWYQQTPGQGLQFLFEYFSETQRNKGNFPGRFSGRQFSNSRSEMNVSTLELGDSALYLCASSSTSGGTYWGKETQYFGPGTRLLVL.

This chain's CDR3 is CASSPSGGRETQYF. The CDR3 nucleotides are TGTGCCAGCAGCCCCTCGGGGGGACGGGAGACCCAGTACTTC. The rearrangement uses TRBV4-2 and TRBJ2-5, with 7 positions matching TRBD2. Germline loops: CDR1 LGHNA, CDR2 YNFKEQ. The J segment lost 5 bases and the V segment lost 4 bases, leaving 7 bases of the junction unmatched. The CDR3 sequence is 14 residues long.

The rearrangement uses TRBV7-2 and TRBJ2-1; TRBD2 matches 13 bases. V lost 2 bases and J lost 9; bases outside the gene matches: 4. Germline loops: CDR1 SGHTA, CDR2 FQGNSA. This CDR3 is built from 15 residues. CDR3 DNA: TGTGCCAGCAGCTTACTGAGGACTAGCGGGGGTGAGCAGTTCTTC. Protein sequence: CASSLLRTSGGEQFF.

In DNA form, the CDR3 reads TGTGCCAGCTCAAATGGACAGGGCCCCATGAACACTGAAGCTTTCTTT. This codes for CASSNGQGPMNTEAFF. The rearrangement uses TRBV18 and TRBJ1-1, with 8 positions matching TRBD1. Germline V CDR1 and CDR2: KGHSH, LQKENI. Losses at the gene ends were 5 bases for V and 0 bases for J; bases not matched to a gene: 8. There are 16 residues in the CDR3.

V gene TRBV25-1 combines with J gene TRBJ2-7; 10 nucleotides line up with TRBD2. The germline gives CDR1 MGHDK, CDR2 SYGVNS. The ends lost 6 bases at V and 3 bases at J; junction bases unmatched: 2. The CDR3 totals 13 residues. In nucleotides, the CDR3 is TGTGCCAGCAGGGCTAGCGGGAGCTACGAGCAGTACTTC. Amino acid sequence: CASRASGSYEQYF.

This clone was found once. The chain is built from TRBV13 and TRBJ2-1; no clear D gene. Germline loops: CDR1 PRHDT, CDR2 FYEKMQ (reference sequence). The V and J ends lost 2 bases and 1 base respectively, with 6 bases between them. The CDR3 contains 14 residues. CDR3 in amino acids: CASSLISSYNEQFF. The CDR3 DNA sequence: TGTGCCAGCAGCTTAATCTCTTCCTACAATGAGCAGTTCTTC.

V gene TRBV7-2 combines with J gene TRBJ1-5, with no clear D. With 1 base removed from V and 4 bases from J, the gap between germline ends came to 11 bases. Germline V gene sequence: CDR1 SGHTA, CDR2 FQGNSA. This CDR3 is built from 15 residues. The DNA of the CDR3 is TGTGCCAGCAGCTTAGGAGGCCAGTCAAATCAGCCCCAGCATTTT. It yields the protein CASSLGGQSNQPQHF.

The DNA of the CDR3 is TGCGCCAGCAGCTGGGAGTTGAATTCACCCCTCCACTTT. Translated: CASSWELNSPLHF. The genes are TRBV5-1 and TRBJ1-6, with D unresolved. CDR3 size: 13 residues. V was cut by 3 bases and J by 7 bases, with 8 bases left in between. From germline, CDR1 is SGHRS and CDR2 YFSETQ.